This TCR beta chain stems from a study of blood T cell repertoires in COVID-19. Study details: The United States, Italy and Spain provided the acute and convalescent COVID-19 samples. From T cells, B-cell-depleted T cells, or PBMCs came the material, which was cDNA or gDNA.

Original handling: Amplification with reference gene primers provided the estimates of nucleated cell counts. Assay: immunoSEQ multiplex PCR; the TCRdb copy retains only in-frame clones and omits some. Clone size and V and J calls were adopted from that table, with D and trimming inferred from the DNA. This table has 70,000 or so clones, about nine tenths appearing once. With V trimmed by 1 base and J by 3 bases, 10 bases remained unmatched. This CDR3 region has 20 residues. The V gene's germline CDR1 is LNHDA and CDR2 SQIVND (reference sequence). The J gene is TRBJ2-1, the V gene TRBV19; TRBD2 matches 15 bases. What was sequenced was peripheral blood. This sequence was found in a woman between 18 and 30 years old with acute or convalescent COVID-19. The CDR3 sequence is CASSIGPGLAGGRFYNEQFF. CDR3 nucleotides: TGTGCCAGTAGTATAGGGCCGGGACTAGCGGGAGGACGCTTCTACAATGAGCAGTTCTTC.